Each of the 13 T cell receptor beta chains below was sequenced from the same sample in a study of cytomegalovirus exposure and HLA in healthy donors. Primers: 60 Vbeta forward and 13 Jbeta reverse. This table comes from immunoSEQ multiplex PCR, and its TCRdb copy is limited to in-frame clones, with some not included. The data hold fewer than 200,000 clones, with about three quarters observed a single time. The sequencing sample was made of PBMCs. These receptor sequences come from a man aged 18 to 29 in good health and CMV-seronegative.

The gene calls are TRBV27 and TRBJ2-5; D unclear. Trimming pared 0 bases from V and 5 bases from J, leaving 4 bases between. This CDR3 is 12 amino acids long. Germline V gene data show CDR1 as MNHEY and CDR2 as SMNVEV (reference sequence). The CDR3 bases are TGTGCCAGCAGTTTATCGGGCGAGACCCAGTACTTC. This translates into CASSLSGETQYF.

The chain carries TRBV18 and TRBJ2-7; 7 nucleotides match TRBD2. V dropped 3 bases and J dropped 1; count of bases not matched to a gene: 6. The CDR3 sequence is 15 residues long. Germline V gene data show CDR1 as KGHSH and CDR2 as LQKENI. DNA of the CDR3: TGTGCCAGCTCACCTTCGGGTAGCGGGTCCTACGAGCAGTACTTC. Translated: CASSPSGSGSYEQYF.

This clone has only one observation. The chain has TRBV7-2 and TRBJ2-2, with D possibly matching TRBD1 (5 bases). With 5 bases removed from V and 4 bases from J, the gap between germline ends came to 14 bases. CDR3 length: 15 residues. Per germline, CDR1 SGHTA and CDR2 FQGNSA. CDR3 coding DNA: TGTGCCAGCAGCGACAGAGGACCCGCCACCGGGGAGCTGTTTTTT. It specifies CASSDRGPATGELFF.

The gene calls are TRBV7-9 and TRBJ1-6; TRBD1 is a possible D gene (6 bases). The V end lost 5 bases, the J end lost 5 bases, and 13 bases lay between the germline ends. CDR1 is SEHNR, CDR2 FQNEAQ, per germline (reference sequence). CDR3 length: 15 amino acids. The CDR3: CASSQLGHNNSPLHF. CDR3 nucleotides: TGTGCCAGCAGCCAGTTGGGACACAATAATTCACCCCTCCACTTT.

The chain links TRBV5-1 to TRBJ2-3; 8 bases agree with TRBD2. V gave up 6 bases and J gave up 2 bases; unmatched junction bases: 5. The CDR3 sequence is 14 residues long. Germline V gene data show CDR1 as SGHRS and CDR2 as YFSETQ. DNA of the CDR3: TGCGCCAGCAAAGACGGGAGGGCCACAGATACGCAGTATTTT. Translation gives CASKDGRATDTQYF.

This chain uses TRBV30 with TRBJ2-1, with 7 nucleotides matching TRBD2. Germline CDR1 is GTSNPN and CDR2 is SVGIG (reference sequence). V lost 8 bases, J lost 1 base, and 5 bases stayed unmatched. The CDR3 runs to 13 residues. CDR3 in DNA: TGTGCCCACGCTAGCGGTTCCTACAATGAGCAGTTCTTC. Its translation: CAHASGSYNEQFF.

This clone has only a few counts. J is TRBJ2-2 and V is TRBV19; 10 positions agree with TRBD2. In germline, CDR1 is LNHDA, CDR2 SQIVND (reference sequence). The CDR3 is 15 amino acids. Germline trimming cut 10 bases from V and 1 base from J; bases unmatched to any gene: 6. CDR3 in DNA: TGTGCCATCAGTTCTAGCGGGGGGAACACCGGGGAGCTGTTTTTT. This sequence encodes CAISSSGGNTGELFF. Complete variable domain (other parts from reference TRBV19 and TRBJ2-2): DGGITQSPKYLFRKEGQNVTLSCEQNLNHDAMYWYRQDPGQGLRLIYYSQIVNDFQKGDIAEGYSVSREKKESFPLTVTSAQKNPTAFYLCAISSSGGNTGELFFGEGSRLTVL.

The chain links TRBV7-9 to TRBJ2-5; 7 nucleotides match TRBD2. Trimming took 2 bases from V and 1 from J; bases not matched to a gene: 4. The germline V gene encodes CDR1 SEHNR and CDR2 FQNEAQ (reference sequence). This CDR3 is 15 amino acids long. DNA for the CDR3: TGTGCCAGCAGCTTAAGGCTAGCGGTCCAAGAGACCCAGTACTTC. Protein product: CASSLRLAVQETQYF.

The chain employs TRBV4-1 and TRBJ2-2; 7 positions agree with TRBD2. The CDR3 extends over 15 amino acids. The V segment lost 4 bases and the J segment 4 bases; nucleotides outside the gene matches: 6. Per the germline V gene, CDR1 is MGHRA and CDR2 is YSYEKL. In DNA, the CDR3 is TGCGCCAGCAGCCTCGAGGGAGGGGCCACCGGGGAGCTGTTTTTT. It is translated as CASSLEGGATGELFF.

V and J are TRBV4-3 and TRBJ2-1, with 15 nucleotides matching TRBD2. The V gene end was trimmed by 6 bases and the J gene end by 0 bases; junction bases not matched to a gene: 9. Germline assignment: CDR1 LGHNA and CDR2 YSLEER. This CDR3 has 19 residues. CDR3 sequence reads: CASSGPGTSGRRSYNEQFF. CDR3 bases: TGCGCCAGCAGTGGGCCCGGGACTAGCGGGAGGCGCTCCTACAATGAGCAGTTCTTC.

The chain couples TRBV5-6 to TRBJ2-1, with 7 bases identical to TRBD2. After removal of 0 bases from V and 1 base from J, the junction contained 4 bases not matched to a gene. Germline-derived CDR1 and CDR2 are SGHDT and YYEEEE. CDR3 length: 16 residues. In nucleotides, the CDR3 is TGTGCCAGCAGCTTGGGGGGGAGGGCTTCCTACAATGAGCAGTTCTTC. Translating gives CASSLGGRASYNEQFF.

In nucleotides, the CDR3 is TGTGCCAGCAGCTTAGAGTCTCGGGGGACTGAAGCTTTCTTT. Its protein is CASSLESRGTEAFF. The chain links TRBV11-2 to TRBJ1-1, with a possible D match to TRBD1 (5 bases). The CDR3 sequence is 14 residues long. The germline V gene encodes CDR1 SGHAT and CDR2 FQNNGV. The V end was cut by 0 bases, the J end by 5 bases, with 10 bases between.

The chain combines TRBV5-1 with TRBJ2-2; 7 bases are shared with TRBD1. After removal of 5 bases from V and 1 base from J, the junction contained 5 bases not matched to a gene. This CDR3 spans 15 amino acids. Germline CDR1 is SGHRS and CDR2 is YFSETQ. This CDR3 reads CASSQGTENTGELFF. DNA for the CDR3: TGCGCCAGCAGTCAGGGGACAGAGAACACCGGGGAGCTGTTTTTT.